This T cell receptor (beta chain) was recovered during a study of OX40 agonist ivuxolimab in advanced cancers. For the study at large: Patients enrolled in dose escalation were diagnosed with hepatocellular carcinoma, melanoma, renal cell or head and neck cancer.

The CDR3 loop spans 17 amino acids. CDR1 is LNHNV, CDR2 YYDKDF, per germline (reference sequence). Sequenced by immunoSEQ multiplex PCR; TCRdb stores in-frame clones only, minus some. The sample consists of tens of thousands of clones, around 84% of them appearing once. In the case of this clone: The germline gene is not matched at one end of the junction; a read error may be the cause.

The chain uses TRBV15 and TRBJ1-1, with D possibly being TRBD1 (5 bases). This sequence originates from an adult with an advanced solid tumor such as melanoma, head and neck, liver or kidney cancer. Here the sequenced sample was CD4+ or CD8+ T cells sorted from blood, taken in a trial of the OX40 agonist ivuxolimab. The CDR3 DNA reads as TGTGCCGCCAGCAGAGGTTGGACATGGCAGGGCAACACTGAAGCTTTCTTT. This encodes CAASRGWTWQGNTEAFF.